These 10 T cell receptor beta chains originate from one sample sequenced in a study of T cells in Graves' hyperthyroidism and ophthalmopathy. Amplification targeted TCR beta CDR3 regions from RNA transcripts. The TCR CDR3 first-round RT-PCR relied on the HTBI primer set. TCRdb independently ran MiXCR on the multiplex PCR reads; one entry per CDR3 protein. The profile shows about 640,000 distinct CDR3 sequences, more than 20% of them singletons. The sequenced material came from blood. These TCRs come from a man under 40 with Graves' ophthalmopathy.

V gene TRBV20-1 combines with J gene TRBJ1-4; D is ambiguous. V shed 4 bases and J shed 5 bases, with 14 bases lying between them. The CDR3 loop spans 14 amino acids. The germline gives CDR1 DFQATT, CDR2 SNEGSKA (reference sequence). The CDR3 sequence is CSATPLGGNEKLFF. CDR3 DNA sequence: TGCAGTGCTACCCCCTTAGGAGGGAATGAAAAACTGTTTTTT.

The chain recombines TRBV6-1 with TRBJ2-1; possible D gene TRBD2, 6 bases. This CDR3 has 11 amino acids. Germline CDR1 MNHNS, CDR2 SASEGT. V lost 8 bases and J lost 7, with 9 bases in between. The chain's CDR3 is CASGAGNEQFF. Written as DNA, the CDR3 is TGTGCCAGCGGGGCGGGGAATGAGCAGTTCTTC.

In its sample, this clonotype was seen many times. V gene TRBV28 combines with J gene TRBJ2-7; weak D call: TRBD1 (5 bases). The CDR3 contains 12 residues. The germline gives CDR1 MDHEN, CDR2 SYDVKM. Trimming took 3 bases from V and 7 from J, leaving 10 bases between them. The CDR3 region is CASSFPRQEQYF. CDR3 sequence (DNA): TGTGCCAGCAGTTTTCCCCGACAGGAGCAGTACTTC.

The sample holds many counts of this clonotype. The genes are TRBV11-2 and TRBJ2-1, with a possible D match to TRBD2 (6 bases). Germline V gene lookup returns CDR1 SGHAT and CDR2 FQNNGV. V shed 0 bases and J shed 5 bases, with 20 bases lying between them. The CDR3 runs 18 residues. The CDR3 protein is CASSLDLASAPRNNEQFF. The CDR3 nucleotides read TGTGCCAGCAGCTTAGATTTGGCTAGCGCACCGAGGAACAATGAGCAGTTCTTC.

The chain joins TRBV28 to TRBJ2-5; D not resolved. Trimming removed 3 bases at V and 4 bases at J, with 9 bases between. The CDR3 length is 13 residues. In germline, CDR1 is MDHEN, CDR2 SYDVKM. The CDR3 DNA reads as TGTGCCAGCAGTTTGACCGCGCCAGAGACCCAGTACTTC. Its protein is CASSLTAPETQYF.

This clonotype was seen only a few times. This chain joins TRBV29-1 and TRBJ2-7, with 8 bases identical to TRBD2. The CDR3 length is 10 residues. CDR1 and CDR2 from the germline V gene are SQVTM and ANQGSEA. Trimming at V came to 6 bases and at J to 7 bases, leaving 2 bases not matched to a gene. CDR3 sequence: CSVQRGEQYF. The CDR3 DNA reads TGCAGCGTCCAGCGGGGGGAGCAGTACTTC.

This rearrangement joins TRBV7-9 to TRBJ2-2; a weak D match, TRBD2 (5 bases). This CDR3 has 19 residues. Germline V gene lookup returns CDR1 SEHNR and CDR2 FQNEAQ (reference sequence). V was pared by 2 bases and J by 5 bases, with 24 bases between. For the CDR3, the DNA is TGTGCCAGCAGCTTAAGTGGTAGAGCCACCGGGGTCCTGACCGGGGAGCTGTTTTTT. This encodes CASSLSGRATGVLTGELFF. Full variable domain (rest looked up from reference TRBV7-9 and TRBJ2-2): DTGVSQNPRHKITKRGQNVTFRCDPISEHNRLYWYRQTLGQGPEFLTYFQNEAQLEKSRLLSDRFSAERPKGSFSTLEIQRTEQGDSAMYLCASSLSGRATGVLTGELFFGEGSRLTVL.

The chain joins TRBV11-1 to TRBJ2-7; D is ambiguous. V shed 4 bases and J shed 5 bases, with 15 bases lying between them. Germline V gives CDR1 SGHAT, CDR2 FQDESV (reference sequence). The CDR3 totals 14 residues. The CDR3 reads CASSSRRTPHEQYF. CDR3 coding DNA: TGTGCCAGCAGCTCCCGCAGAACCCCTCACGAGCAGTACTTC.

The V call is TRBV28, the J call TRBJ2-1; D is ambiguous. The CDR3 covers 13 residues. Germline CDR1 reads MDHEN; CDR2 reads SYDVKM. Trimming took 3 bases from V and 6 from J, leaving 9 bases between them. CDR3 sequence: CASSFRAPNEQFF. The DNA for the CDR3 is TGTGCCAGCAGTTTTCGGGCCCCCAATGAGCAGTTCTTC.

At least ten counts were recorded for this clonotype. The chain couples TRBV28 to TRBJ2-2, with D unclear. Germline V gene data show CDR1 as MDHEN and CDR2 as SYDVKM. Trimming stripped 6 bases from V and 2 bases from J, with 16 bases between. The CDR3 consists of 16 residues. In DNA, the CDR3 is TGTGCCAGCAGCCCACTTGGGATCCTAAACACCGGGGAGCTGTTTTTT. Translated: CASSPLGILNTGELFF.